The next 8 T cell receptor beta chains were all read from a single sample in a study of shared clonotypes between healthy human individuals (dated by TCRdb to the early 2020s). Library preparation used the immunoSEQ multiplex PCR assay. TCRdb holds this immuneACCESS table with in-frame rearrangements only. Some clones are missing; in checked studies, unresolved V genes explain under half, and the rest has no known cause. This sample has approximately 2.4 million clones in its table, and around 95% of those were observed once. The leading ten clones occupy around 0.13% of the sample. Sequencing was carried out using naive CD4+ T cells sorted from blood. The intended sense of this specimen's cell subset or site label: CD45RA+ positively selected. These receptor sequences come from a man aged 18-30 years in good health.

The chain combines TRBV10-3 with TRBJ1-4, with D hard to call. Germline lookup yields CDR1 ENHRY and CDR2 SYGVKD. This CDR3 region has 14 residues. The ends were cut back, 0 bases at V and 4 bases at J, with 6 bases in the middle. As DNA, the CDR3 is TGTGCCATCAGTGAGTCAAGTGTTAATGAAAAACTGTTTTTT. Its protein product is CAISESSVNEKLFF.

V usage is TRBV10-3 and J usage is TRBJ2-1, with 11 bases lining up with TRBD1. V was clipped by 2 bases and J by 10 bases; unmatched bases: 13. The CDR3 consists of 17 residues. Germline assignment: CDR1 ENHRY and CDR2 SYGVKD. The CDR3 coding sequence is TGTGCCATCAGTGAGGCTCGCACCGGGACAGGGGGGAAGGAGCAGTTCTTC. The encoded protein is CAISEARTGTGGKEQFF.

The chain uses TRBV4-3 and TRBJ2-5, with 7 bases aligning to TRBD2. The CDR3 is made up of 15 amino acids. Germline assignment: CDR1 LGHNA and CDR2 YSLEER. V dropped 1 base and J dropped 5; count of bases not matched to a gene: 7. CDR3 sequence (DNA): TGCGCCAGCAGCCAAGGGGGACGGGGGGACGAGACCCAGTACTTC. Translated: CASSQGGRGDETQYF.

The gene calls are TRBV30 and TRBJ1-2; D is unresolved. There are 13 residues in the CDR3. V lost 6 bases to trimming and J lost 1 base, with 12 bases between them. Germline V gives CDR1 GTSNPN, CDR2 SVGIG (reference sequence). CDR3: CACGRFINYGYTF. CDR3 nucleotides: TGTGCCTGTGGACGTTTCATTAACTATGGCTACACCTTC.

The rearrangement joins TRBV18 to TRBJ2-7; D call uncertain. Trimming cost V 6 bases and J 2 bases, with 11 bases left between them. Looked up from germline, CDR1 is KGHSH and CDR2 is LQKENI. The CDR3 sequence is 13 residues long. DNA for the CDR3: TGTGCCAGCTCTCTTGGGGTAGCCTACGAGCAGTACTTC. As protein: CASSLGVAYEQYF.

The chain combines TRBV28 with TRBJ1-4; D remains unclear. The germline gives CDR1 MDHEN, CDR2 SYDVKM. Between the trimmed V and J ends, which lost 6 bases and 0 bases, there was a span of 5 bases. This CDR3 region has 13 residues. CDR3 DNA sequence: TGTGCCAGCAGAGGGACAACTAATGAAAAACTGTTTTTT. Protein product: CASRGTTNEKLFF.

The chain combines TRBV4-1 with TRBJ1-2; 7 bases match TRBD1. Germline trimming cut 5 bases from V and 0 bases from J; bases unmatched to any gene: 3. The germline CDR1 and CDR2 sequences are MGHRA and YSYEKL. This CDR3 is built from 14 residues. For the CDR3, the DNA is TGCGCCAGCAGCTTTGGACAGGCTAACTATGGCTACACCTTC. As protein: CASSFGQANYGYTF.

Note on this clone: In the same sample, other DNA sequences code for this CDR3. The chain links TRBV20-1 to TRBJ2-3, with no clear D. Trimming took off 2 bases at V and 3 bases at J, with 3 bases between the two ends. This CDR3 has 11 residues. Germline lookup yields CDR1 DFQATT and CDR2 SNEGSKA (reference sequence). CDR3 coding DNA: TGCAGTGCTAGAAAAACAGATACGCAGTATTTT. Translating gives CSARKTDTQYF.